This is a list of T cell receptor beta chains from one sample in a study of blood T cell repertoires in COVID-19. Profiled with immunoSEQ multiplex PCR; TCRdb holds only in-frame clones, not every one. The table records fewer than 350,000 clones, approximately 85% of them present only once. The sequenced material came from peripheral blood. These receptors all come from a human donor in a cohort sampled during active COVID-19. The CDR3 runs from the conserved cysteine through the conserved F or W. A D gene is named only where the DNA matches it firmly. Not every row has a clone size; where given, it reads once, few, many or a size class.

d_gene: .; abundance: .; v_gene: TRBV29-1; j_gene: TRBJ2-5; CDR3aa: CSVEEGTSWRGETQYF; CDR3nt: TGCAGCGTTGAAGAAGGGACATCCTGGAGAGGGGAGACCCAGTACTTC
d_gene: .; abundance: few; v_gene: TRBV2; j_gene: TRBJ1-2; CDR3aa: CASSESDTVYTF; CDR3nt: TGTGCCAGCAGTGAGTCCGACACGGTTTACACCTTC
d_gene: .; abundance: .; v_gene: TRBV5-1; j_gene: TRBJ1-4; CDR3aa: CASSLGERTVEKLFF; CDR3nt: TGCGCCAGCAGCTTGGGTGAAAGGACAGTAGAAAAACTGTTTTTT
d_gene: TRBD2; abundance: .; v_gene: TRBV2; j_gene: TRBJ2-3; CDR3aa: CASTPEAGVNTDTQYF; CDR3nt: TGTGCCAGCACCCCTGAAGCGGGGGTGAACACAGATACGCAGTATTTT
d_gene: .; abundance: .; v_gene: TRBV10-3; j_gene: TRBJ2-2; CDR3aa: CAAWDTATGELFF; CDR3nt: TGTGCCGCCTGGGACACTGCGACCGGGGAGCTGTTTTTT
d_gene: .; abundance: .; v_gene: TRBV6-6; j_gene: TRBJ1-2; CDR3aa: CASSYAYANYGYTF; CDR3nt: TGTGCCAGCAGTTACGCCTATGCTAACTATGGCTACACCTTC
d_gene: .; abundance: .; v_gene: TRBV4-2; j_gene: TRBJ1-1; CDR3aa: CASSPMWGRATEAFF; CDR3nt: TGTGCCAGCAGCCCAATGTGGGGGAGGGCCACTGAAGCTTTCTTT
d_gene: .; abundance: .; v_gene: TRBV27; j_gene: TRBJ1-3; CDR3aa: CASSLSSYSGNTIYF; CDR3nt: TGTGCCAGCAGTTTATCTTCCTACTCTGGAAACACCATATATTTT
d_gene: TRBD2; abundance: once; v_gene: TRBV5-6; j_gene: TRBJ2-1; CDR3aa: CASSLRSGKNNEQFF; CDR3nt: TGTGCCAGCAGCTTGAGAAGCGGGAAGAACAATGAGCAGTTCTTC
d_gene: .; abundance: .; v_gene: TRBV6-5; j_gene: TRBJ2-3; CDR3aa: CASSSLAGTDTQYF; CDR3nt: TGTGCCAGCAGTTCTCTCGCGGGGACAGATACGCAGTATTTT
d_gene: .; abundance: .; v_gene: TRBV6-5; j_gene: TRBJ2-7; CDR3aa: CASRQDGEQYF; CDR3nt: TGTGCCAGCAGACAGGACGGCGAGCAGTACTTC
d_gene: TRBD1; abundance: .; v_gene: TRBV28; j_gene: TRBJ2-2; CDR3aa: CASSLRTGLELFF; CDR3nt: TGTGCCAGCAGTTTAAGGACAGGCTTGGAGCTGTTTTTT
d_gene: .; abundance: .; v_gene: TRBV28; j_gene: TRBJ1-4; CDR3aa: CAILGAAENEKLFF; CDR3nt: TGTGCCATCCTCGGAGCGGCCGAAAATGAAAAACTGTTTTTT
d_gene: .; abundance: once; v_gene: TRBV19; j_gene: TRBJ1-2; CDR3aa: CASSIARGMVGGYTF; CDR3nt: TGTGCCAGTAGTATAGCAAGGGGGATGGTTGGCGGCTACACCTTC
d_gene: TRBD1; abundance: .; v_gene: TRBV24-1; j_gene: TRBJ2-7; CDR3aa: CATSDRDRDRGEQYF; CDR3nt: TGTGCCACCAGCGATAGGGACAGGGATCGAGGGGAGCAGTACTTC
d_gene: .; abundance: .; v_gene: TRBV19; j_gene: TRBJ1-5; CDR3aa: CASSIIAGQPQHF; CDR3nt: TGTGCCAGTAGTATAATAGCGGGGCAGCCCCAGCATTTT
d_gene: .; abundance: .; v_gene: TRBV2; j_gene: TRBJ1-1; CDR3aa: CASKQNKAFF; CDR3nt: TGTGCCAGTAAACAGAACAAAGCTTTCTTT
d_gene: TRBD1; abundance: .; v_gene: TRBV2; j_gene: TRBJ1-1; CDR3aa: CASRDRGRNTEAFF; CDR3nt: TGTGCCAGCAGGGACAGGGGGAGGAACACTGAAGCTTTCTTT
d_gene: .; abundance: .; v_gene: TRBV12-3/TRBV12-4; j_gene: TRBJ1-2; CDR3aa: CASNRANYGYTF; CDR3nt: TGTGCCAGCAACAGAGCTAACTATGGCTACACCTTC
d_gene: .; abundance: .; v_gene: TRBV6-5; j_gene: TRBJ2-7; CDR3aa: CASRATYSSYEQYF; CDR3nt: TGTGCCAGCAGAGCCACCTATAGCTCCTACGAGCAGTACTTC
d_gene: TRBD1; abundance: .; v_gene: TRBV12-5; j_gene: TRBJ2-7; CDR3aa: CASGLDRTPRTGRYEQYF; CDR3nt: TGTGCTAGTGGTTTGGACAGAACACCTAGGACAGGGAGATACGAGCAGTACTTC
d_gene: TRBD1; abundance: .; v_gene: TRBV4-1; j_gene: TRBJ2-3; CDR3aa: CASSQDGRQGWTDTQYF; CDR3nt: TGCGCCAGCAGCCAAGATGGGAGACAGGGGTGGACAGATACGCAGTATTTT
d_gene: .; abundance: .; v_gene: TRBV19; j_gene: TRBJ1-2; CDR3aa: CASSIPRDYGYTF; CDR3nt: TGTGCCAGTAGTATACCCCGGGACTATGGCTACACCTTC
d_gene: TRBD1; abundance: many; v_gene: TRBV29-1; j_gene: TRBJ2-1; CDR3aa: CSVERDSSYNEQFF; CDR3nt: TGCAGCGTTGAACGGGACAGCTCCTACAATGAGCAGTTCTTC
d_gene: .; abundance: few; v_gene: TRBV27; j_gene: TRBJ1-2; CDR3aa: CAAMAPGDYGYTF; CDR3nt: TGTGCCGCAATGGCTCCAGGCGACTATGGCTACACCTTC
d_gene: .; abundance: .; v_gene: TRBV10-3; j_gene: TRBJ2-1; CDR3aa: CAISESIASRGEQFF; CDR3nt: TGTGCCATCAGTGAGTCGATTGCTTCCCGGGGGGAGCAGTTCTTC
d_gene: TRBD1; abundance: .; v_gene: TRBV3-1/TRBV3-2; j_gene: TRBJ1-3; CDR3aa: CASSLETGGDLISGNTIYF; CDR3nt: TGTGCCAGCAGCCTCGAGACAGGGGGAGATCTTATCTCTGGAAACACCATATATTTT
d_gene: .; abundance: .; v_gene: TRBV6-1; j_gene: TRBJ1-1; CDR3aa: CASSEARGSEAFF; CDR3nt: TGTGCCAGCAGTGAAGCGAGGGGGAGTGAAGCTTTCTTT
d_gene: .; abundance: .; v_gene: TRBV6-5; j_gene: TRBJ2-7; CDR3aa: CASRAGAGGTYEQYF; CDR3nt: TGTGCCAGCAGGGCAGGGGCAGGGGGGACCTACGAGCAGTACTTC
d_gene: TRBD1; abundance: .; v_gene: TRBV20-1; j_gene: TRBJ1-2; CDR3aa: CSASRGTGGNDGYTF; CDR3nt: TGCAGTGCTAGTCGAGGGACAGGTGGGAATGATGGCTACACCTTC
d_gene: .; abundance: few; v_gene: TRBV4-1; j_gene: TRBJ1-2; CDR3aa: CASSQDPGSGYTF; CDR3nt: TGCGCCAGCAGCCAAGACCCAGGCTCTGGCTACACCTTC
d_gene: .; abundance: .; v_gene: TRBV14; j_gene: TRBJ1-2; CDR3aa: CASSQGHYGYTF; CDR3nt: TGTGCCAGCAGCCAAGGGCACTATGGCTACACCTTC
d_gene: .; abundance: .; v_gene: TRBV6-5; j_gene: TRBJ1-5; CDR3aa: CASSLRVQPQHF; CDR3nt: TGTGCCAGCAGCCTCAGGGTTCAGCCCCAGCATTTT
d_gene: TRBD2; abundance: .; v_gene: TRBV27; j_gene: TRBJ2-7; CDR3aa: CASSPRVPGRGDEQYF; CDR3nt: TGTGCCAGCAGTCCCAGGGTCCCGGGTCGGGGGGACGAGCAGTACTTC
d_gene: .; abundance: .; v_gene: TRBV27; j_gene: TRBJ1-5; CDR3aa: CASSRDTGGSNQPQHF; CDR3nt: TGTGCCAGCAGTAGGGACACCGGCGGTAGCAATCAGCCCCAGCATTTT
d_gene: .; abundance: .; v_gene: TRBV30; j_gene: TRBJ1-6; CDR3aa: CAGSDTSSYNSPLHF; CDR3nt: TGTGCCGGATCGGACACGAGCTCCTATAATTCACCCCTCCACTTT